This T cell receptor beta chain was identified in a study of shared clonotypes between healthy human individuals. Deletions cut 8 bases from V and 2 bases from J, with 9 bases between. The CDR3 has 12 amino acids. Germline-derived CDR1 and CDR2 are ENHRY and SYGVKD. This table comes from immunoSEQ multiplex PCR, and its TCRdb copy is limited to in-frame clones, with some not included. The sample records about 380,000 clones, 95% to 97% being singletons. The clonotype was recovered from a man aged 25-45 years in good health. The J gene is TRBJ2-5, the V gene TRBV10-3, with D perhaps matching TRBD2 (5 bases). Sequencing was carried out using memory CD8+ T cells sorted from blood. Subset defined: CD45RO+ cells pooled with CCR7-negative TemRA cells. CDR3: CAIGGTQETQYF. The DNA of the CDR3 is TGTGCCATCGGAGGTACTCAAGAGACCCAGTACTTC.